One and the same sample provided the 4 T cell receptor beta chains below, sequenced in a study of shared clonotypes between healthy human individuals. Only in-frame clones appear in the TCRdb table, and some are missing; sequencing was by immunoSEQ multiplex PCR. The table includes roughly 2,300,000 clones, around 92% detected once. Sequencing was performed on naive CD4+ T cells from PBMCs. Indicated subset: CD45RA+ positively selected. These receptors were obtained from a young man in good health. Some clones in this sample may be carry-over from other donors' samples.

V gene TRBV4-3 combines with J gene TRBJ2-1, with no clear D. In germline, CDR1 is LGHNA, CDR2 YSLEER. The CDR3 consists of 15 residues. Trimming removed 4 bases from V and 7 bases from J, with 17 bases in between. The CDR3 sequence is CASSLQYARENEQFF. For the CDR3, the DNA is TGCGCCAGCAGCCTCCAATACGCTAGAGAAAATGAGCAGTTCTTC.

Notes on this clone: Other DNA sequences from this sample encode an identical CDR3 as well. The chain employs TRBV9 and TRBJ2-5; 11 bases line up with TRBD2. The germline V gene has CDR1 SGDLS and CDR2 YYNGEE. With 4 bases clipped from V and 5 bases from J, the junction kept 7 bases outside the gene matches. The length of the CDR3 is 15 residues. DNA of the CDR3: TGTGCCAGCAGCTCTCGACTAGCGGGACAGGAGACCCAGTACTTC. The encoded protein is CASSSRLAGQETQYF.

CDR3 protein: CAGRSGRSTDTQYF. The CDR3 coding sequence is TGTGCCGGTAGGAGCGGGAGGAGCACAGATACGCAGTATTTT. V usage is TRBV6-1 and J usage is TRBJ2-3; the match to TRBD2 covers 9 bases. This CDR3 region has 14 residues. The J segment lost 0 bases and the V segment lost 11 bases, leaving 6 bases of the junction unmatched. Germline assignment: CDR1 MNHNS and CDR2 SASEGT.

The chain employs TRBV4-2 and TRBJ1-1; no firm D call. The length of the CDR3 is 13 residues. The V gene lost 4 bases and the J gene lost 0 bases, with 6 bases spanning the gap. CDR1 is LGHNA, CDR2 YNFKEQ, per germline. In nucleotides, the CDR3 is TGTGCCAGCAGCCGAGAAGTGAACACTGAAGCTTTCTTT. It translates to CASSREVNTEAFF.